This T cell receptor (beta chain) was retrieved from a study of blood T cell repertoires in COVID-19. Whole-study context: Italy, Spain and the United States were the sources of the convalescent and acute COVID-19 samples.

The J segment lost 4 bases and the V segment lost 6 bases, leaving 5 bases of the junction unmatched. Germline V lookup: CDR1 SNHLY, CDR2 FYNNEI. The CDR3 consists of 14 residues. Study processing details: Estimated nucleated cell counts came from reference gene primer amplification. Sequenced by immunoSEQ multiplex PCR; TCRdb stores in-frame clones only, minus some. V, J and clone size are taken as reported in that table, and D and trimming were inferred from the DNA itself. The sample lists over 250,000 clones, approximately 92% occurring once. This clone was detected once. This clonotype originated in a person under 35 with COVID-19, enrolled during active disease. The specimen sequenced was peripheral blood. V is TRBV2 and J is TRBJ1-1; 10 positions match TRBD1. The CDR3 region is CASRGTGASTEAFF. The CDR3 nucleotides read TGTGCCAGCAGGGGGACAGGGGCGTCCACTGAAGCTTTCTTT.